Below, 17 T cell receptor beta chains from the same sample are listed, as sequenced in a study of shared clonotypes between healthy human individuals. The data were produced by immunoSEQ multiplex PCR, yet TCRdb's version contains in-frame clones alone and is incomplete. This table holds hundreds of thousands of clones, around 73% found once. Sequenced material: memory CD4+ T cells sorted from blood. Subset reported: CD45RA-negative fraction. The receptors were sampled from a woman between 25 and 40 years old in good health.

The chain employs TRBV5-8 and TRBJ1-1, with a weak D call TRBD1 (5 bases). The CDR3 is made up of 15 amino acids. Between the trimmed V and J ends, which lost 4 bases and 1 base, there was a span of 14 bases. Per the germline V gene, CDR1 is SGHTS and CDR2 is YDEGEE. Here the CDR3 reads CASSLWDGQNTEAFF. DNA for the CDR3: TGTGCCAGCAGCCTTTGGGACGGACAGAACACTGAAGCTTTCTTT.

J is TRBJ1-2 and V is TRBV27, with D possibly being TRBD1 (5 bases). This CDR3 comprises 14 residues. V was clipped by 0 bases and J by 8 bases, with 13 bases between them. The germline V gene encodes CDR1 MNHEY and CDR2 SMNVEV (reference sequence). This CDR3 reads CASSLSLGTGGYTF. Here the CDR3 DNA reads TGTGCCAGCAGTTTATCTTTAGGGACTGGCGGCTACACCTTC.

The chain links TRBV11-2 to TRBJ1-5, with D hard to call. Looked up from germline, CDR1 is SGHAT and CDR2 is FQNNGV. This CDR3 contains 14 residues. V lost 6 bases to trimming and J lost 5 bases, with 14 bases between them. The CDR3 loop is CASRGENAYQPQHF. The DNA for the CDR3 is TGTGCCAGCAGAGGAGAAAATGCGTATCAGCCCCAGCATTTT.

The gene calls are TRBV28 and TRBJ2-7; D possibly uses TRBD1 or TRBD2 (6 bases each). The V end lost 6 bases, the J end lost 6 bases, and 18 bases lay between the germline ends. CDR1 and CDR2 from the germline V gene are MDHEN and SYDVKM. The CDR3 consists of 14 residues. Written as DNA, the CDR3 is TGTGCCAGCAGCCCCGCGTGGGGGGCAGGCGAGCAGTACTTC. Residues: CASSPAWGAGEQYF.

Notes on this clone: The sample carries other DNA sequences with the same CDR3. The V call is TRBV28, the J call TRBJ1-1, with a weak D call TRBD1 (6 bases). The germline V and J ends were trimmed by 6 bases and 1 base, with 9 bases remaining between them. This CDR3 region has 13 residues. CDR1 and CDR2 (germline): MDHEN, SYDVKM. The CDR3 sequence: CASRSGANTEAFF. The CDR3 DNA follows: TGTGCCAGCAGGTCAGGGGCGAACACTGAAGCTTTCTTT.

A note on this clone: The same CDR3 also results from other DNA sequences found in this sample. This chain joins TRBV5-1 and TRBJ1-2; TRBD1 might be the D (5 bases). Germline V CDR1 and CDR2: SGHRS, YFSETQ. This CDR3 region has 13 residues. V lost 2 bases and J lost 4, with 9 bases in between. CDR3 bases: TGCGCCAGCAGCTTTGGCGACAGCTATGGCTACACCTTC. This codes for CASSFGDSYGYTF.

The chain recombines TRBV7-2 with TRBJ1-2, with D possibly matching TRBD1 (6 bases). Trimming pared 2 bases from V and 8 bases from J, leaving 15 bases between. The CDR3 extends over 14 amino acids. Germline CDR1 and CDR2: SGHTA and FQGNSA. The CDR3 here is CASSLTPGTGGYTF. In DNA form, the CDR3 reads TGTGCCAGCAGCTTAACCCCTGGCACAGGGGGCTACACCTTC. Full variable domain (rest looked up from reference TRBV7-2 and TRBJ1-2): GAGVSQSPSNKVTEKGKDVELRCDPISGHTALYWYRQSLGQGLEFLIYFQGNSAPDKSGLPSDRFSAERTGGSVSTLTIQRTQQEDSAVYLCASSLTPGTGGYTFGSGTRLTVV.

The chain carries TRBV11-2 and TRBJ2-3; 7 bases map to TRBD2. Losses at the gene ends were 0 bases for V and 5 bases for J; bases not matched to a gene: 8. Germline V lookup: CDR1 SGHAT, CDR2 FQNNGV. The CDR3 extends over 16 amino acids. The CDR3 nucleotides are TGTGCCAGCAGCTTAGATATGGCGGGAGTGATAGATACGCAGTATTTT. This translates into CASSLDMAGVIDTQYF.

This chain uses TRBV18 with TRBJ2-7; 7 bases fit TRBD1. V was pared by 3 bases and J by 7 bases, with 3 bases of the junction left unmatched. This CDR3 has 12 amino acids. From germline, CDR1 is KGHSH and CDR2 LQKENI. For the CDR3, the DNA is TGTGCCAGCTCACCGGGACAGCGAGAGCAGTACTTC. It translates to CASSPGQREQYF.

The chain links TRBV7-6 to TRBJ2-7, with 8 bases fitting TRBD2. Germline V gene sequence: CDR1 SGHVS, CDR2 FNYEAQ. V was pared by 3 bases and J by 2 bases, with 3 bases of the junction left unmatched. The CDR3 runs to 14 residues. Here the CDR3 DNA reads TGTGCCAGCAGCTTGACTAGCGAGACCTACGAGCAGTACTTC. Amino acid sequence: CASSLTSETYEQYF.

The V and J genes are TRBV27 and TRBJ1-3; D is possibly TRBD1 (6 bases). From germline, CDR1 is MNHEY and CDR2 SMNVEV (reference sequence). This CDR3 contains 17 residues. With 1 base removed from V and 0 bases from J, the gap between germline ends came to 13 bases. CDR3 nucleotide sequence: TGTGCCAGCAGTTTATACCCGCCAGGGGACTCTGGAAACACCATATATTTT. Translated: CASSLYPPGDSGNTIYF.

This clone was seen a single time. At the DNA level, this CDR3 is encoded by other sequences in the same sample as well. The V gene is TRBV28, the J gene TRBJ2-7; D uncertain. V was pared by 1 base and J by 5 bases, with 3 bases between. The CDR3 length is 11 residues. In germline, CDR1 is MDHEN, CDR2 SYDVKM. CDR3 residues: CASSLLHEQYF. CDR3 in DNA: TGTGCCAGCAGTTTATTGCACGAGCAGTACTTC. The whole variable domain, filled in from reference TRBV28 and TRBJ2-7, reads DVKVTQSSRYLVKRTGEKVFLECVQDMDHENMFWYRQDPGLGLRLIYFSYDVKMKEKGDIPEGYSVSREKKERFSLILESASTNQTSMYLCASSLLHEQYFGPGTRLTVT.

This rearrangement joins TRBV11-2 to TRBJ2-5; a possible D gene is TRBD1 (6 bases). Germline CDR1 is SGHAT and CDR2 is FQNNGV. Between the trimmed V and J ends, which lost 4 bases and 4 bases, there was a span of 16 bases. There are 15 residues in the CDR3. The CDR3 region is CASSSDVGGSETQYF. The DNA for the CDR3 is TGTGCCAGCAGCTCTGACGTAGGGGGATCAGAGACCCAGTACTTC.

V and J are TRBV6-1 and TRBJ2-5; 8 bases align to TRBD2. Trimming cost V 1 base and J 7 bases; bases outside gene matches: 8. Germline CDR1 reads MNHNS; CDR2 reads SASEGT. The CDR3 consists of 15 residues. Here the CDR3 reads CASSEGLAGGVTQYF. The DNA of the CDR3 is TGTGCCAGCAGTGAAGGGCTAGCGGGTGGTGTGACCCAGTACTTC.

The J gene is TRBJ2-7, the V gene TRBV5-8; 8 bases are a match to TRBD2. The germline CDR1 and CDR2 sequences are SGHTS and YDEGEE. The CDR3 runs to 15 residues. The ends lost 4 bases at V and 4 bases at J; junction bases unmatched: 10. As DNA, the CDR3 is TGTGCCAGCAGCCTAGCCGGGACTAGGGTTTACGAGCAGTACTTC. Its translation: CASSLAGTRVYEQYF. Combining the CDR3 with reference TRBV5-8 and TRBJ2-7 gives the whole variable domain EAGVTQSPTHLIKTRGQQATLRCSPISGHTSVYWYQQALGLGLQFLLWYDEGEERNRGNFPPRFSGRQFPNYSSELNVNALELEDSALYLCASSLAGTRVYEQYFGPGTRLTVT.

The genes are TRBV5-1 and TRBJ2-3, with D perhaps given as TRBD1 or TRBD2 (6 bases each). Germline-derived CDR1 and CDR2 are SGHRS and YFSETQ. There are 15 residues in the CDR3. Trimming stripped 1 base from V and 5 bases from J, with 14 bases between. The CDR3 nucleotides read TGCGCCAGCAGCTTGAGGGGGGCCGATGGAGATACGCAGTATTTT. Amino acids: CASSLRGADGDTQYF.

This chain joins TRBV5-8 and TRBJ1-1, with D unresolved. The CDR3 runs to 15 residues. The V gene lost 2 bases and the J gene lost 0 bases, with 11 bases spanning the gap. Germline CDR1 reads SGHTS; CDR2 reads YDEGEE. CDR3 in amino acids: CASSFGHSLNTEAFF. CDR3 coding DNA: TGTGCCAGCAGCTTTGGTCACTCCTTGAACACTGAAGCTTTCTTT.